This T cell receptor beta chain originates from a study of T cell changes during pregnancy in multiple sclerosis. V dropped 3 bases and J dropped 7 bases, with 10 bases sitting between them. Germline CDR1 LNHDA, CDR2 SQIVND (reference sequence). The CDR3 has 12 amino acids. The data were produced by immunoSEQ multiplex PCR, yet TCRdb's version contains in-frame clones alone and is incomplete. Among approximately 88,000 clones listed, around 96% were seen once. Sequencing used peripheral blood, obtained in the second trimester of pregnancy. The receptor was isolated from a female donor with multiple sclerosis, enrolled in a pregnancy study. The chain has TRBV19 and TRBJ2-7; tentatively, D is TRBD1 (5 bases). The CDR3 region has the DNA TGTGCCAGTAGTATCTCAAGGGGTGAGCAGTACTTC. It encodes CASSISRGEQYF. The whole variable domain, remainder taken from reference TRBV19 and TRBJ2-7, is DGGITQSPKYLFRKEGQNVTLSCEQNLNHDAMYWYRQDPGQGLRLIYYSQIVNDFQKGDIAEGYSVSREKKESFPLTVTSAQKNPTAFYLCASSISRGEQYFGPGTRLTVT.